This T cell receptor (beta chain) was observed in a study of control samples from healthy donors and cancer patients. The protocol was immunoSEQ multiplex PCR, while the TCRdb copy is restricted to in-frame clones and leaves out a portion. The table records approximately 44,000 clones, about 75% of them present only once. V shed 4 bases, J shed 9 bases, and the junction held 10 bases outside the gene matches. CDR3 size: 15 residues. The germline gives CDR1 SGHRS, CDR2 YFSETQ. Sequenced material: formalin-fixed, paraffin-embedded tissue. This receptor was identified in a male donor with melanoma. The chain is built from TRBV5-1 and TRBJ2-1, with 10 bases fitting TRBD2. This CDR3 reads CASSQIPGLAIEQFF. CDR3 bases: TGCGCCAGCAGCCAAATCCCGGGACTAGCGATTGAGCAGTTCTTC.